These T cell receptor beta chains were read from a single sample in a study of monozygotic twins with cystic fibrosis. Profiling relied on immunoSEQ multiplex PCR, and the TCRdb table lists in-frame clones only, not all of them. The sample includes about 26,000 clones, about nine tenths of them seen just once. Sequencing was done on a sample of blood. The receptors stem from a girl aged 2-15 years with cystic fibrosis. The CDR3 runs from the conserved cysteine through the conserved F or W. The D gene is left open where the match is weak. Clone size appears in some rows only: once, few, many, or a class for an expanded clone.

cdr3_aa | cdr3_nt | clone_size | j_call | v_call | d_call
CASSISTLGEQYF | TGTGCCAGTAGTATTTCCACTTTAGGCGAGCAGTACTTC | - | TRBJ2-7 | TRBV19 | -
CASQVRGQLGEPQHF | TGTGCCAGCCAGGTCCGGGGTCAATTAGGGGAGCCCCAGCATTTT | - | TRBJ1-5 | TRBV19 | -
CASARGGDNNSPLHF | TGTGCCAGCGCAAGAGGGGGAGATAATAATTCACCCCTCCACTTT | - | TRBJ1-6 | TRBV7-2 | -
CASSFLGRSGSPLHF | TGTGCCAGCAGTTTCCTGGGCAGGTCGGGTTCACCCCTCCACTTT | few | TRBJ1-6 | TRBV27 | -
CASRPVAGGHYNEQFF | TGCGCCAGCCGCCCTGTAGCGGGGGGGCATTACAATGAGCAGTTCTTC | - | TRBJ2-1 | TRBV4-1 | TRBD2
CASSSDRSYEQYF | TGTGCCAGCAGCTCGGACAGAAGCTACGAGCAGTACTTC | - | TRBJ2-7 | TRBV11-2 | -
CASSLAGTSGYEQYF | TGTGCCAGCTCACTAGCCGGGACTAGTGGGTACGAGCAGTACTTC | few | TRBJ2-7 | TRBV18 | TRBD2
CASSLEGWGETQYF | TGCGCCAGCAGCTTGGAGGGTTGGGGAGAGACCCAGTACTTC | - | TRBJ2-5 | TRBV5-1 | -
CASSLGLAGANTGELFF | TGCGCCAGCAGCTTGGGACTAGCGGGGGCGAACACCGGGGAGCTGTTTTTT | few | TRBJ2-2 | TRBV5-1 | TRBD2
CASSLLQGVNTEAFF | TGTGCCAGCAGCCTACTACAGGGGGTGAACACTGAAGCTTTCTTT | few | TRBJ1-1 | TRBV5-4 | TRBD1
CASSLSGQGSTYEQYF | TGCGCCAGCAGCTTGAGCGGACAGGGGAGTACCTACGAGCAGTACTTC | - | TRBJ2-7 | TRBV4-1 | TRBD1
CASRGGPSSYNEQFF | TGTGCCAGCAGGGGGGGACCCAGCTCCTACAATGAGCAGTTCTTC | - | TRBJ2-1 | TRBV7-2 | -
CASSAQGAGEQYF | TGTGCCAGCAGCGCCCAGGGGGCGGGTGAGCAGTACTTC | - | TRBJ2-7 | TRBV25-1 | TRBD1
CASSPKGGDTEAFF | TGTGCCAGCTCACCAAAGGGAGGGGACACTGAAGCTTTCTTT | once | TRBJ1-1 | TRBV18 | -
CASSGTGTSGEEQYF | TGCGCCAGCAGCGGCACCGGGACTAGCGGGGAGGAGCAGTACTTC | - | TRBJ2-7 | TRBV4-1 | TRBD2
CASSSAGGNSPLHF | TGTGCCAGCAGTTCCGCAGGCGGTAATTCACCCCTCCACTTT | - | TRBJ1-6 | TRBV6-5 | -
CASSTGQDFGYTF | TGTGCCAGTAGTACAGGGCAGGATTTTGGCTACACCTTC | - | TRBJ1-2 | TRBV19 | -
CASSPYSPEWATNEKLFF | TGTGCCAGCAGCCCCTACTCACCAGAGTGGGCAACTAATGAAAAACTGTTTTTT | - | TRBJ1-4 | TRBV7-3 | -
CASSQAWRQPNYGYTF | TGCGCCAGCAGCCAAGCTTGGAGGCAGCCTAACTATGGCTACACCTTC | - | TRBJ1-2 | TRBV4-3 | -
CASSLVKLAGVYNEQFF | TGTGCCAGCAGCTTAGTAAAACTAGCGGGTGTTTACAATGAGCAGTTCTTC | - | TRBJ2-1 | TRBV7-8 | TRBD2
CASSEWARETDTQYF | TGTGCCAGCAGTGAATGGGCAAGGGAAACAGATACGCAGTATTTT | - | TRBJ2-3 | TRBV25-1 | -
CSVGGDRGPPTEAFF | TGCAGCGTGGGAGGGGACAGGGGGCCGCCCACTGAAGCTTTCTTT | - | TRBJ1-1 | TRBV29-1 | TRBD1
CASSYSWDRGGNTQYF | TGTGCCAGCAGTTACTCCTGGGACAGGGGTGGGAATACGCAGTATTTT | - | TRBJ2-3 | TRBV6-5 | TRBD1
CATRDRGRVDEQFF | TGCGCCACCCGGGACAGGGGGCGCGTGGATGAGCAGTTCTTC | - | TRBJ2-1 | TRBV10-2 | TRBD1
CASSLARGDGAFF | TGTGCCAGCAGCTTAGCCAGGGGGGACGGAGCTTTCTTT | - | TRBJ1-1 | TRBV7-2 | TRBD1
CASSSDHRKYEQYF | TGTGCCAGCAGCTCAGACCACCGAAAATACGAGCAGTACTTC | - | TRBJ2-7 | TRBV7-2 | -
CASSSSIYNSPLHF | TGTGCCAGCAGCTCGAGCATCTATAATTCACCCCTCCACTTT | - | TRBJ1-6 | TRBV9 | -
CASSPRDRTALYEQYF | TGTGCCAGCAGTCCCCGGGATCGGACAGCCCTCTACGAGCAGTACTTC | - | TRBJ2-7 | TRBV27 | -
CASSQSEDGPANTIYF | TGCGCCAGCAGCCAAAGCGAGGACGGACCGGCAAACACCATATATTTT | - | TRBJ1-3 | TRBV4-3 | -
CASKTGSIETQYF | TGTGCCAGCAAGACAGGTTCGATCGAGACCCAGTACTTC | - | TRBJ2-5 | TRBV2 | -
CASTRSSGGFQETQYF | TGTGCCAGCACTCGGTCTAGCGGGGGTTTCCAAGAGACCCAGTACTTC | - | TRBJ2-5 | TRBV6-6 | TRBD2
CASSLRDRAYGYTF | TGCGCCAGCAGCCTCCGGGACAGGGCCTATGGCTACACCTTC | - | TRBJ1-2 | TRBV5-1 | TRBD1
CASSGDPGIGEQYF | TGCGCCAGCAGTGGGGACCCCGGGATAGGAGAGCAGTACTTC | - | TRBJ2-7 | TRBV10-2 | -
CASSLSSNSNQPQHF | TGTGCCAGCAGTTTATCCAGTAATAGCAATCAGCCCCAGCATTTT | - | TRBJ1-5 | TRBV27 | -
CASSQDDGGLSQPQHF | TGTGCCAGCAGCCAAGATGACGGGGGGCTTAGTCAGCCCCAGCATTTT | - | TRBJ1-5 | TRBV4-2 | -
CASSLPQGSNEQYF | TGCGCCAGCAGCTTGCCACAGGGTTCCAACGAGCAGTACTTC | - | TRBJ2-7 | TRBV5-1 | -
CASRTGRNTDTQYF | TGTGCCAGCAGAACCGGGAGAAACACAGATACGCAGTATTTT | - | TRBJ2-3 | TRBV2 | -
CASSQGIVNQPQHF | TGTGCCAGCAGCCAAGGGATAGTCAATCAGCCCCAGCATTTT | - | TRBJ1-5 | TRBV9 | -
CASSLQGYGEQFF | TGTGCCAGCAGCTTACAGGGATATGGTGAGCAGTTCTTC | - | TRBJ2-1 | TRBV7-8 | -
CASSKLSGLAGGAQETQYF | TGTGCCAGCAGCAAACTAAGCGGACTAGCGGGGGGGGCACAAGAGACCCAGTACTTC | - | TRBJ2-5 | TRBV13 | TRBD2
CASSTGTSNEQFF | TGTGCCAGCAGCACCGGGACAAGTAATGAGCAGTTCTTC | - | TRBJ2-1 | TRBV7-9 | -
CASSLMTGTTNEKLFF | TGTGCCAGCAGCTTGATGACAGGGACTACTAATGAAAAACTGTTTTTT | - | TRBJ1-4 | TRBV5-4 | TRBD1
CASSLERGRSWEKLFF | TGTGCCAGCAGCTTAGAAAGAGGCCGCAGCTGGGAAAAACTGTTTTTT | - | TRBJ1-4 | TRBV7-2 | -
CASSPGQEQETQYF | TGTGCCAGCAGTCCGGGACAAGAGCAAGAGACCCAGTACTTC | - | TRBJ2-5 | TRBV6-5 | -
CASSRTGVEFEAFF | TGTGCCAGCAGCCGTACGGGGGTAGAGTTCGAAGCTTTCTTT | - | TRBJ1-1 | TRBV7-2 | -
CASSSGLLSTDTQYF | TGTGCCAGCAGCTCTGGACTTCTTAGCACAGATACGCAGTATTTT | - | TRBJ2-3 | TRBV7-2 | -
CASSSARTGELFF | TGCGCCAGCAGCTCCGCCCGCACCGGGGAGCTGTTTTTT | - | TRBJ2-2 | TRBV4-1 | -
CASRLGQGDQETQYF | TGTGCCAGCAGACTGGGACAGGGGGACCAAGAGACCCAGTACTTC | - | TRBJ2-5 | TRBV11-2 | TRBD1
CASSRRTSSGGRPYYEQYF | TGTGCCAGCAGCCGCCGGACCTCTAGCGGGGGGCGCCCCTACTACGAGCAGTACTTC | once | TRBJ2-7 | TRBV7-2 | TRBD2
CASSLAHSYEQYF | TGTGCCAGCAGCTTAGCGCACAGCTACGAGCAGTACTTC | - | TRBJ2-7 | TRBV7-2 | -
CATRGGVDSNQPQHF | TGTGCCACAAGGGGGGGGGTGGATAGCAATCAGCCCCAGCATTTT | - | TRBJ1-5 | TRBV4-2 | -
CASSPERGLVSEQFF | TGCGCCAGCAGCCCCGAACGGGGACTAGTTTCTGAGCAGTTCTTC | - | TRBJ2-1 | TRBV4-1 | TRBD2
CAISAQGTYEQYF | TGTGCCATCAGTGCACAGGGGACCTACGAGCAGTACTTC | - | TRBJ2-7 | TRBV10-3 | TRBD1
CASSFGRTGKSYEQYF | TGTGCCAGCAGCTTTGGCAGGACAGGTAAATCGTACGAGCAGTACTTC | - | TRBJ2-7 | TRBV5-4 | TRBD1
CASSLAARTSNNEQFF | TGCGCCAGCAGCTTGGCCGCTCGGACTAGCAACAATGAGCAGTTCTTC | - | TRBJ2-1 | TRBV5-1 | TRBD2
CASSLGLATDTQYF | TGCGCCAGCAGCTTGGGACTAGCCACAGATACGCAGTATTTT | - | TRBJ2-3 | TRBV5-1 | TRBD2
CASSQKNIQYF | TGTGCCAGTTCACAGAAAAACATTCAGTACTTC | - | TRBJ2-4 | TRBV6-5 | -